A selection of T cell receptor beta chains follows, all from one sample in a study of blood T cell repertoires in COVID-19. The assay was immunoSEQ multiplex PCR, and TCRdb's table has in-frame clones only and misses some. The sample has around 140,000 clones; over 80% are singletons. The specimen was peripheral blood. All receptors come from a man at least 80 years old with acute or convalescent COVID-19. CDR3s include the opening cysteine and the closing phenylalanine or tryptophan. A D gene is named only where the DNA matches it firmly. Some rows have no size entry. The others give once, few or many, or a class for an expanded clone.

J gene: TRBJ2-1
D gene: TRBD2
V gene: TRBV27
clone size: NA
CDR3 protein: CASSRLAGAYNEQFF
CDR3 DNA: TGTGCCAGCAGTAGACTAGCGGGGGCTTACAATGAGCAGTTCTTC

J gene: TRBJ1-4
D gene: TRBD1
V gene: TRBV6-1
clone size: NA
CDR3 protein: CASSDLRDRVNEKLFF
CDR3 DNA: TGTGCCAGCAGTGACCTCCGGGACAGAGTTAATGAAAAACTGTTTTTT

J gene: TRBJ1-2
D gene: NA
V gene: TRBV5-1
clone size: NA
CDR3 protein: CASSLGPGYGYTF
CDR3 DNA: TGCGCCAGCAGCTTGGGGCCGGGCTATGGCTACACCTTC

J gene: TRBJ1-1
D gene: NA
V gene: TRBV12-3/TRBV12-4
clone size: NA
CDR3 protein: CASSLAKGTEAFF
CDR3 DNA: TGTGCCAGCAGTTTAGCGAAGGGGACTGAAGCTTTCTTT

J gene: TRBJ2-5
D gene: TRBD1
V gene: TRBV6-5
clone size: NA
CDR3 protein: CASMEPTGGETQYF
CDR3 DNA: TGTGCCAGCATGGAGCCGACAGGGGGTGAGACCCAGTACTTC

J gene: TRBJ1-5
D gene: TRBD1
V gene: TRBV7-6
clone size: NA
CDR3 protein: CASSSGTGLDQPQHF
CDR3 DNA: TGTGCCAGCAGCTCCGGGACAGGGCTTGATCAGCCCCAGCATTTT

J gene: TRBJ2-5
D gene: NA
V gene: TRBV5-1
clone size: NA
CDR3 protein: CASSPGETQYF
CDR3 DNA: TGCGCCAGCAGCCCAGGGGAGACCCAGTACTTC

J gene: TRBJ1-5
D gene: NA
V gene: TRBV28
clone size: NA
CDR3 protein: CASSLMGPSNQPQHF
CDR3 DNA: TGTGCCAGCAGTTTGATGGGCCCTAGCAATCAGCCCCAGCATTTT

J gene: TRBJ2-1
D gene: TRBD2
V gene: TRBV29-1
clone size: NA
CDR3 protein: CSVEPTSGLYNEQFF
CDR3 DNA: TGCAGCGTTGAACCAACTAGCGGGTTGTACAATGAGCAGTTCTTC

J gene: TRBJ2-3
D gene: TRBD1
V gene: TRBV2
clone size: NA
CDR3 protein: CASRLQGAADTQYF
CDR3 DNA: TGTGCCAGCAGGCTACAGGGGGCGGCAGATACGCAGTATTTT

J gene: TRBJ2-7
D gene: TRBD1
V gene: TRBV5-1
clone size: NA
CDR3 protein: CASSWTGGSYEQYF
CDR3 DNA: TGCGCCAGCAGCTGGACAGGGGGCTCCTACGAGCAGTACTTC

J gene: TRBJ1-2
D gene: TRBD1
V gene: TRBV23-1
clone size: NA
CDR3 protein: CASTAEDRLSIGYTF
CDR3 DNA: TGCGCCAGCACCGCCGAGGACAGGCTTTCTATCGGCTACACCTTC

J gene: TRBJ2-3
D gene: NA
V gene: TRBV3-1/TRBV3-2
clone size: NA
CDR3 protein: CASSPRQADTQYF
CDR3 DNA: TGTGCCAGCAGCCCCCGACAGGCTGATACGCAGTATTTT

J gene: TRBJ2-5
D gene: TRBD2
V gene: TRBV15
clone size: NA
CDR3 protein: CATSRGSGRSETQYF
CDR3 DNA: TGCGCCACCAGCAGGGGAAGCGGGAGATCGGAGACCCAGTACTTC

J gene: TRBJ1-5
D gene: NA
V gene: TRBV21-1
clone size: NA
CDR3 protein: CASSNRSCPKDRGNQPQHF
CDR3 DNA: TGTGCCAGCAGCAATAGGTCTTGTCCGAAAGACAGGGGAAATCAGCCCCAGCATTTT

J gene: TRBJ1-5
D gene: NA
V gene: TRBV5-1
clone size: NA
CDR3 protein: CASSLSGGNQPQHF
CDR3 DNA: TGCGCCAGCAGCTTAAGTGGAGGCAATCAGCCCCAGCATTTT

J gene: TRBJ1-6
D gene: TRBD1
V gene: TRBV28
clone size: once
CDR3 protein: CASSLRTGGGSPLHF
CDR3 DNA: TGTGCCAGCAGCTTGAGGACAGGGGGCGGTTCACCCCTCCACTTT

J gene: TRBJ1-5
D gene: NA
V gene: TRBV23-1
clone size: once
CDR3 protein: CASGGGGYSNQPQHF
CDR3 DNA: TGCGCCAGCGGCGGTGGGGGGTATAGCAATCAGCCCCAGCATTTT

J gene: TRBJ1-4
D gene: NA
V gene: TRBV19
clone size: NA
CDR3 protein: CASSSISGEKLFF
CDR3 DNA: TGTGCCAGTAGTTCCATATCAGGGGAAAAACTGTTTTTT

J gene: TRBJ1-5
D gene: NA
V gene: TRBV11-2
clone size: NA
CDR3 protein: CASSLDGRGDQPQHF
CDR3 DNA: TGTGCCAGCAGCTTAGATGGGAGGGGGGATCAGCCCCAGCATTTT

J gene: TRBJ2-1
D gene: NA
V gene: TRBV10-1
clone size: NA
CDR3 protein: CASSEGGSSYNEQFF
CDR3 DNA: TGCGCCAGCAGTGAGGGAGGGAGCTCCTACAATGAGCAGTTCTTC

J gene: TRBJ2-7
D gene: TRBD2
V gene: TRBV28
clone size: few
CDR3 protein: CASSLSGDPLFEQYF
CDR3 DNA: TGTGCCAGCAGCCTAAGCGGGGACCCCCTGTTCGAGCAGTACTTC

J gene: TRBJ2-7
D gene: NA
V gene: TRBV11-2
clone size: few
CDR3 protein: CASSSRLDGSSYEQYF
CDR3 DNA: TGTGCCAGCAGCTCGAGACTAGATGGTTCCTCCTACGAGCAGTACTTC

J gene: TRBJ1-6
D gene: NA
V gene: TRBV7-2
clone size: NA
CDR3 protein: CASSVQGISPLHF
CDR3 DNA: TGTGCCAGCAGCGTACAGGGTATTTCACCCCTCCACTTT

J gene: TRBJ1-4
D gene: TRBD1
V gene: TRBV5-1
clone size: NA
CDR3 protein: CASSGRTGRATNEKLFF
CDR3 DNA: TGCGCCAGCAGCGGAAGGACAGGACGAGCAACTAATGAAAAACTGTTTTTT

J gene: TRBJ2-1
D gene: TRBD1
V gene: TRBV4-1
clone size: once
CDR3 protein: CASSQRDRAHNEQFF
CDR3 DNA: TGCGCCAGCAGCCAACGTGACAGGGCCCACAATGAGCAGTTCTTC

J gene: TRBJ1-5
D gene: TRBD1
V gene: TRBV6-5
clone size: NA
CDR3 protein: CATSGTGGNQPQHF
CDR3 DNA: TGTGCCACGTCCGGGACAGGGGGCAATCAGCCCCAGCATTTT

J gene: TRBJ1-2
D gene: TRBD1
V gene: TRBV5-4
clone size: NA
CDR3 protein: CASSLQGAGGYTF
CDR3 DNA: TGTGCCAGCAGCTTACAGGGGGCTGGGGGCTACACCTTC

J gene: TRBJ2-5
D gene: NA
V gene: TRBV10-1
clone size: NA
CDR3 protein: CASSPGGETQYF
CDR3 DNA: TGCGCCAGCAGTCCTGGGGGGGAGACCCAGTACTTC

J gene: TRBJ2-3
D gene: NA
V gene: TRBV19
clone size: few
CDR3 protein: CASSIQGTDTQYF
CDR3 DNA: TGTGCCAGTAGTATTCAGGGGACAGATACGCAGTATTTT

J gene: TRBJ2-3
D gene: TRBD2
V gene: TRBV7-9
clone size: NA
CDR3 protein: CASSSSGGSLSTDTQYF
CDR3 DNA: TGTGCCAGCAGCTCTAGCGGGGGGTCTCTCAGCACAGATACGCAGTATTTT

J gene: TRBJ2-2
D gene: TRBD1
V gene: TRBV15
clone size: NA
CDR3 protein: CATSSGQGAHTGELFF
CDR3 DNA: TGTGCCACCAGCAGCGGACAGGGGGCCCACACCGGGGAGCTGTTTTTT

J gene: TRBJ2-1
D gene: NA
V gene: TRBV14
clone size: NA
CDR3 protein: CASSPSAGRGAYNEQFF
CDR3 DNA: TGTGCCAGCAGCCCTTCAGCGGGCAGGGGGGCCTACAATGAGCAGTTCTTC

J gene: TRBJ1-1
D gene: NA
V gene: TRBV12-2
clone size: NA
CDR3 protein: CASRLWGQMNTEAFF
CDR3 DNA: TGTGCAAGTCGCTTATGGGGCCAAATGAACACTGAAGCTTTCTTT

J gene: TRBJ1-2
D gene: NA
V gene: TRBV4-1
clone size: NA
CDR3 protein: CASSPGGGFDYGYTF
CDR3 DNA: TGCGCCAGCAGCCCTGGCGGAGGGTTCGACTATGGCTACACCTTC